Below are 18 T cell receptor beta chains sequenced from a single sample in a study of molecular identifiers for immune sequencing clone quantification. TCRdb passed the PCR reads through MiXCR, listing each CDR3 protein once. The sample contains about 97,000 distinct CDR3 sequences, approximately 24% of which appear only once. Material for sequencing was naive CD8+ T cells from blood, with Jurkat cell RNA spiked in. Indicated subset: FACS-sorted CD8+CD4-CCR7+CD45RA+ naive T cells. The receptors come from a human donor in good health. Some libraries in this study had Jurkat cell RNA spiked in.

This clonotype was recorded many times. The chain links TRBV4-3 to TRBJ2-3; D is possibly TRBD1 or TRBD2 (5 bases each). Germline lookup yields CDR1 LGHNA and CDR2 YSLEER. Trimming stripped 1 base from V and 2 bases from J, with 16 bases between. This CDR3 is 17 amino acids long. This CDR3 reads CASSQAGPDNPTDTQYF. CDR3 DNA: TGCGCCAGCAGCCAAGCGGGACCAGACAATCCCACAGATACGCAGTATTTT.

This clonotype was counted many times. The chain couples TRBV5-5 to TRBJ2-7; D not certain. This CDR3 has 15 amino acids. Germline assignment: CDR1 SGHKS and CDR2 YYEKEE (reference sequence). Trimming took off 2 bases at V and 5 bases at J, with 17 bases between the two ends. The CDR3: CASSFGRTSLDEQYF. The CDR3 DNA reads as TGTGCCAGCAGCTTTGGACGGACCTCCTTAGACGAGCAGTACTTC. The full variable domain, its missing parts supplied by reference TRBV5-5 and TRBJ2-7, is DAGVTQSPTHLIKTRGQQVTLRCSPISGHKSVSWYQQVLGQGPQFIFQYYEKEERGRGNFPDRFSARQFPNYSSELNVNALLLGDSALYLCASSFGRTSLDEQYFGPGTRLTVT.

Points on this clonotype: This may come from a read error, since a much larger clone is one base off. This chain's CDR3 is CASSWYGPRVDEQYF. The CDR3 DNA sequence: TGTGCCAGCAGTTGGTACGGGCCTCGGGTAGACGAGCAGTACTTC. The rearrangement links TRBV12-3 or TRBV12-4 to TRBJ2-7; D ambiguous. The V gene lost 4 bases and the J gene lost 5 bases, with 18 bases spanning the gap. This CDR3 is built from 15 residues.

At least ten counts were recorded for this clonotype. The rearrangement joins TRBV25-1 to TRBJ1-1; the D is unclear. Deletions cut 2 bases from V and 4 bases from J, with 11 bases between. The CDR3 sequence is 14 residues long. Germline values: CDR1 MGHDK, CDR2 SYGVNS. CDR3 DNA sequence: TGTGCCAGCAGTGAAGCCGGGGAGGGCACTGAAGCTTTCTTT. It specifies CASSEAGEGTEAFF.

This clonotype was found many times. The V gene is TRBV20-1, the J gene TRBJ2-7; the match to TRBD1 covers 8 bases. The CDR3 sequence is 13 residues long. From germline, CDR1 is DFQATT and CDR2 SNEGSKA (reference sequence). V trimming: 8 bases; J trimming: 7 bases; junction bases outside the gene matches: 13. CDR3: CSPSRQGASEQYF. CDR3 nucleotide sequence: TGCAGTCCATCACGGCAGGGGGCATCAGAGCAGTACTTC.

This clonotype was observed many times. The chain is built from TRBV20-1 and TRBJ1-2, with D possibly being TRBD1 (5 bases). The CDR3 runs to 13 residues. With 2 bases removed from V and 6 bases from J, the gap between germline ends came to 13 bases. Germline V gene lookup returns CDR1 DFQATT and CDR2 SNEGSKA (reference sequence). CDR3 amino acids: CSARWRQMNGYTF. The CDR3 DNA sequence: TGCAGTGCTAGATGGAGACAGATGAATGGCTACACCTTC.

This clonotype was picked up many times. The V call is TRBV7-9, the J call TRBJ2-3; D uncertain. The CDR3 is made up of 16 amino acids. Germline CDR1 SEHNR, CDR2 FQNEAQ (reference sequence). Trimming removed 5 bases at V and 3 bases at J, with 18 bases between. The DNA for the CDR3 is TGTGCCAGCAGCCCTCCCACGGGCGAGCCAACAGATACGCAGTATTTT. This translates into CASSPPTGEPTDTQYF.

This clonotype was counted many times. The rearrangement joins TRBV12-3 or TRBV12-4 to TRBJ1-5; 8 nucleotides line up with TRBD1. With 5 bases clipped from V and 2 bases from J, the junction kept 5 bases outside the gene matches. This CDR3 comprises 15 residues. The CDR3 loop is CASSQPGGRNQPQHF. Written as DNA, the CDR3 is TGTGCCAGCAGTCAGCCAGGGGGCCGCAATCAGCCCCAGCATTTT.

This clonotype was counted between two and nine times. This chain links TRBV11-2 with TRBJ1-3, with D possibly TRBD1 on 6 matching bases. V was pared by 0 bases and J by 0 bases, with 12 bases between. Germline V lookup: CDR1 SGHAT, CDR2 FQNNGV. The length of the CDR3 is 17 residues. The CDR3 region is CASSLDRGQSSGNTIYF. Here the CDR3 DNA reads TGTGCCAGCAGCTTAGATCGGGGGCAGAGCTCTGGAAACACCATATATTTT.

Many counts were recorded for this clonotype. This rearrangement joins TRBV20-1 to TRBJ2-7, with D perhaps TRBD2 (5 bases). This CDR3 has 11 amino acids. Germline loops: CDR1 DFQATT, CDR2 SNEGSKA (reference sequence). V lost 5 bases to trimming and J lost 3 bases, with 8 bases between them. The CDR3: CSAREHYEQYF. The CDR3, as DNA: TGCAGTGCTCGGGAACACTACGAGCAGTACTTC.

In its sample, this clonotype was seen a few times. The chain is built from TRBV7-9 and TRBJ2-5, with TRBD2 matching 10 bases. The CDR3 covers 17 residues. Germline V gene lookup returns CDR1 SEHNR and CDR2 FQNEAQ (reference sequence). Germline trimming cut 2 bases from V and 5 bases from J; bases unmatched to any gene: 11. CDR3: CASSLPRAGGPEETQYF. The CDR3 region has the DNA TGTGCCAGCAGCTTACCTCGAGCGGGAGGGCCTGAGGAGACCCAGTACTTC.

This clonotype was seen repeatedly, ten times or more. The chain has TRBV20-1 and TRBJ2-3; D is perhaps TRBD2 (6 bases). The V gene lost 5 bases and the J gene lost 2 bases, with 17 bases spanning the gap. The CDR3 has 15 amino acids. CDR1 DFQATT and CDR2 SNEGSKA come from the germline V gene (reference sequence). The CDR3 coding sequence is TGCAGTGCTCAAGGAGGAGCGGGTCCCACAGATACGCAGTATTTT. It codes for CSAQGGAGPTDTQYF.

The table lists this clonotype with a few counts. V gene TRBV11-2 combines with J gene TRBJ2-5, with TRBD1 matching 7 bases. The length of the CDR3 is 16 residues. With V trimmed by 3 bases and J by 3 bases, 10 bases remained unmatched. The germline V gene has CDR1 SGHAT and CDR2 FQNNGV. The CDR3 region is CASSFFPRQGEETQYF. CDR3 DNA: TGTGCCAGCAGCTTTTTCCCCCGCCAGGGGGAAGAGACCCAGTACTTC.

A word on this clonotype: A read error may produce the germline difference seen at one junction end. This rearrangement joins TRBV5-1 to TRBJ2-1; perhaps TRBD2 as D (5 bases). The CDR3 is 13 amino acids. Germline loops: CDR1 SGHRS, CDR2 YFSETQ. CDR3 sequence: CASSWASGDAQSF. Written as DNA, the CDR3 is TGCGCCAGCAGCTGGGCGTCCGGGGATGCGCAGTCCTTC.

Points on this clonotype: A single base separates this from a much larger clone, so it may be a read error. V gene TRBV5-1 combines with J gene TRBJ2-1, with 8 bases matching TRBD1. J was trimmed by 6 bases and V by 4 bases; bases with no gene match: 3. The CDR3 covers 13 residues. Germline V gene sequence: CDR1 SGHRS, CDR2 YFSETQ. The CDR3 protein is CASSPRGRNEQFF. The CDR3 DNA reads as TGCGCCAGCAGCCCCAGGGGGCGCAATGAGCAGTTCTTC.

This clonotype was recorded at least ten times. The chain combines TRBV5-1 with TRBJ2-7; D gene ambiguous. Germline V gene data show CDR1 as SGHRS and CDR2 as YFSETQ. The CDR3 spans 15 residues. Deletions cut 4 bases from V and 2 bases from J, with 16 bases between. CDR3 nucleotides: TGCGCCAGCAGCCTGGATGGGGTAGTCGCCTACGAGCAGTACTTC. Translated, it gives CASSLDGVVAYEQYF.

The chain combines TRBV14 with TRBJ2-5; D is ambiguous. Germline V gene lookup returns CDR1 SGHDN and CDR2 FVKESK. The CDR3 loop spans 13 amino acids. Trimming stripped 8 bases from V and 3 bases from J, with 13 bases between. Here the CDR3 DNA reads TGTGCCAGCCGAGTGTCGGTCGAAGAGACCCAGTACTTC. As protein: CASRVSVEETQYF.

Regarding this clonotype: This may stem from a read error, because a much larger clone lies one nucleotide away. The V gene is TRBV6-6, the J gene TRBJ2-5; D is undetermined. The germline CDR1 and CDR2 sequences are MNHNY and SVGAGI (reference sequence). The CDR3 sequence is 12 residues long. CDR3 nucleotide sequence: TGTGCCAGCAGTTATACCAGAGAGCCCCAGTACTTC. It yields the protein CASSYTREPQYF.